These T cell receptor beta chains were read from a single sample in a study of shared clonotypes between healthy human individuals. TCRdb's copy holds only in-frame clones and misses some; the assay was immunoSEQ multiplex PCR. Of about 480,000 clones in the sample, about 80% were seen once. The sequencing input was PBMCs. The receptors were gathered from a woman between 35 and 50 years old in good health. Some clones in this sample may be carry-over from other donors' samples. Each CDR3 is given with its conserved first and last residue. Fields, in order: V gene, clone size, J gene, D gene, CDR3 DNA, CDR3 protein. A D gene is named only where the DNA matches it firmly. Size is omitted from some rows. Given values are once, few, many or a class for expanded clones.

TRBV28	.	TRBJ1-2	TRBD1	TGTGCCAGCAGTCGGGACAGGACCCTCTATGGCTACACCTTC	CASSRDRTLYGYTF
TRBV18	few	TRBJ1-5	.	TGTGCCAGCTCACCACCGTCTTCCCAGGGGTTGGTTCAGCCCCAGCATTTT	CASSPPSSQGLVQPQHF
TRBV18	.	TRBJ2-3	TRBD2	TGTGCCAGCTCACGCCGGACTAGCGGCACAGATACGCAGTATTTT	CASSRRTSGTDTQYF
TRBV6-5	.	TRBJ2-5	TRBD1	TGTGCCAGCAGCTCCGGGACAGGTGGGACCCAGTACTTC	CASSSGTGGTQYF
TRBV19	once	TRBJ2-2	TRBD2	TGTGCCAGTAGTATGATGCCACTAGCGGGAGTTGGGGAGCTGTTTTTT	CASSMMPLAGVGELFF
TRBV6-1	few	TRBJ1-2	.	TGTGCCAGCAGACCCAGGGTTGAGGGCTACACCTTC	CASRPRVEGYTF
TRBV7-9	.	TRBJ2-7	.	TGTGCCAGCAGACCGGGCCAATACTCCGAGCAGTACTTC	CASRPGQYSEQYF
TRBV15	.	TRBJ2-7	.	TGTGCCACCAGTAGAACTGGGGCGGACTACGAGCAGTACTTC	CATSRTGADYEQYF
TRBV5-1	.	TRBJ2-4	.	TGCGCCAGCAGCTTGGATGTGGGCTCGGGAAACATTCAGTACTTC	CASSLDVGSGNIQYF
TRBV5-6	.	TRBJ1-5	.	TGTGCCAGCAGCTTCGGTTTGGGGCCCCAGCATTTT	CASSFGLGPQHF
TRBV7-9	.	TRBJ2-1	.	TGTGCCAGCAGCTTAGCCGGATCCTACAATGAGCAGTTCTTC	CASSLAGSYNEQFF
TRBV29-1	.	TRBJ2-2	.	TGCAGCGTTGTAATCCGGGGACTCACCGGGGAGCTGTTTTTT	CSVVIRGLTGELFF
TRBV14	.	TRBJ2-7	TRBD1	TGTGCCAGCAGCCGTGGACAGGGGAGCTCCTACGAGCAGTACTTC	CASSRGQGSSYEQYF
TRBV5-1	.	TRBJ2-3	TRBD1	TGCGCCAGCAGCTGGGACAGGGGAGCAGATACGCAGTATTTT	CASSWDRGADTQYF
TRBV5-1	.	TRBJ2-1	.	TGCGCCAGCAGCACCAGTTCGGGAAGCCTCTACAATGAGCAGTTCTTC	CASSTSSGSLYNEQFF
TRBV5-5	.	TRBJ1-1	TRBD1	TGTGCCAGCAGCATAGCGACAGGGGACACTGAAGCTTTCTTT	CASSIATGDTEAFF
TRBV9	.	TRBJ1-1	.	TGTGCCAGCAGCGTAGCCATGAACACTGAAGCTTTTTTT	CASSVAMNTEAFF
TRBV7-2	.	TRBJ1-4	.	TGTGCCAGCAGCTTAGGAGGAGATCCAACTAATGAAAAACTGTTTTTT	CASSLGGDPTNEKLFF
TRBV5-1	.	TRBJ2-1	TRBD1	TGCGCCAGCAAGCGGGTACAGGGGGCCTACAATGAGCAGTTCTTC	CASKRVQGAYNEQFF
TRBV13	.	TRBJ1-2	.	TGTGCCAGCAGCTCTACCCTATGGGGGAGCTATGGCTACACCTTC	CASSSTLWGSYGYTF
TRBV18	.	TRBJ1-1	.	TGTGCCAGCTCCGGGAGTAACACTGAAGCTTTCTTT	CASSGSNTEAFF
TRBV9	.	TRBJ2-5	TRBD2	TGTGCCAGCAGCGTTTCTGGACTAGCGGCCTTGTACCAAGAGACCCAGTACTTC	CASSVSGLAALYQETQYF
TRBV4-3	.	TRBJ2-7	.	TGCGCCAGCAGCCAAGAAACGGGAGAAGTCTACGAGCAGTACTTC	CASSQETGEVYEQYF
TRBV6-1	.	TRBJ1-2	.	TGTGCCAGCAGTGAAAGGGCCGGGACCGAGGGGTATGGCTACACCTTC	CASSERAGTEGYGYTF
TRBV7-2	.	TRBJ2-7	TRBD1	TGTGCCAGCAGCAGAGGGACAGGGGCCTACGAGCAGTACTTC	CASSRGTGAYEQYF
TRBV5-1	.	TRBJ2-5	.	TGCGCCAGCAGCTTCCCCAGTAGGGAACGGGAGACCCAGTACTTC	CASSFPSRERETQYF
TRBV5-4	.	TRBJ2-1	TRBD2	TGTGCCAGCAGCTTGGGGGGACTAGCAATATACAATGAGCAGTTCTTC	CASSLGGLAIYNEQFF
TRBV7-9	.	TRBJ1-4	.	TGTGCCAGCAGCAACCCCTCCACGCGCAACGAAAAACTGTTTTTT	CASSNPSTRNEKLFF
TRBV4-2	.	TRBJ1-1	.	TGTGCCAGCAGCCAAGAGTTTATGGGTGAAGCTTTCTTT	CASSQEFMGEAFF
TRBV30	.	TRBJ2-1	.	TGTGCCTGGAGTGCGGGGCCTCACAATGAGCAGTTCTTC	CAWSAGPHNEQFF
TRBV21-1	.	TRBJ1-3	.	TGTGCCAGCAGCTCCACAGGTCCCATCTCTGGAAACACCATATATTTT	CASSSTGPISGNTIYF
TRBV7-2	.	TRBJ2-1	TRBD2	TGTGCCAGCAGCCCCTCGGGCGGGAGGGCTTTTTTGGGCGAGCAGTTCTTC	CASSPSGGRAFLGEQFF
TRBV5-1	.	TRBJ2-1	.	TGCGCCAGCAGCGCGACAGGAGGCTCCTACAATGAGCAGTTCTTC	CASSATGGSYNEQFF
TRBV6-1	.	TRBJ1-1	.	TGTGCCAGCAGTCAAGAGGCCTGGTACACTGAAGCTTTCTTT	CASSQEAWYTEAFF
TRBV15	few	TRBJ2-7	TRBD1	TGTGCCACCAGCAGAGATACCCCGCGACAGGGGTACGAGCAGTACTTC	CATSRDTPRQGYEQYF
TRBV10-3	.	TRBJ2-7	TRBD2	TGTGCCATCAGTGAGTCGCGGGAGGCATCCTACGAGCAGTACTTC	CAISESREASYEQYF
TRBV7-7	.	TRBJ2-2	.	TGTGCTAGCAGCTTAGATCTTAACACCGGGGAGCTGTTTTTT	CASSLDLNTGELFF
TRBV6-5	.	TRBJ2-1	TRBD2	TGTGCCAGCAGTTATGGGACTAGCGGATACAATGAGCAGTTCTTC	CASSYGTSGYNEQFF
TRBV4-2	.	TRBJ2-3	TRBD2	TGTGCCAGCAGCCAAGCCGGCCCCTTAAGCGGGAGTACAGATACGCAGTATTTT	CASSQAGPLSGSTDTQYF
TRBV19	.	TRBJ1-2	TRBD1	TGTGCCAGTGCCAAAATTTGGACAGGGGGAACTAACTATGGCTACACCTTC	CASAKIWTGGTNYGYTF
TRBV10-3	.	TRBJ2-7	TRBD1	TGTGCCATCAGGGGCCCGGGACAGGGTTACGAGCAGTACTTC	CAIRGPGQGYEQYF
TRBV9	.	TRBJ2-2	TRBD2	TGTGCCAGCAGCGTAGTTGTACTAGCGGGAGCCGGGGAGCTGTTTTTT	CASSVVVLAGAGELFF
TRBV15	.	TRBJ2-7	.	TGTGCCACCAGCAGTGGGGCTGGGAGCTACTACGAGCAGTACTTC	CATSSGAGSYYEQYF
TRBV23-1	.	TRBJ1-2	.	TGCGCCAGCAGTCCCATACAGCGAAGTTCAGAATACTATGGCTACACCTTC	CASSPIQRSSEYYGYTF
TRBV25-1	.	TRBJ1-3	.	TGTGCCAGCAGTGAGTCCCAACCTACACAGAAAGGAAACACCATATATTTT	CASSESQPTQKGNTIYF
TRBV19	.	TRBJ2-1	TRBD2	TGTGCCAGTAGTGACCCAGCAGCGGGAGGGGGCAATGAGCAGTTCTTC	CASSDPAAGGGNEQFF